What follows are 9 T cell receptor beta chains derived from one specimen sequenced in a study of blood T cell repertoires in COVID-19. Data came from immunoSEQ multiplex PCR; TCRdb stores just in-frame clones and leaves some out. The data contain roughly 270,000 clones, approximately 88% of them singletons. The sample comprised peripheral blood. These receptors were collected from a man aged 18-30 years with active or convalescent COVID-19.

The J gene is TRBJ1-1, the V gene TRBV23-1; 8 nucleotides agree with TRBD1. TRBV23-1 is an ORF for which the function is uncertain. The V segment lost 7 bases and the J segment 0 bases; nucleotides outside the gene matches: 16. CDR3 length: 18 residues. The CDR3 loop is CASTPTGDFTLMNTEAFF. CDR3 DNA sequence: TGCGCCAGCACCCCGACAGGGGACTTCACCCTCATGAACACTGAAGCTTTCTTT.

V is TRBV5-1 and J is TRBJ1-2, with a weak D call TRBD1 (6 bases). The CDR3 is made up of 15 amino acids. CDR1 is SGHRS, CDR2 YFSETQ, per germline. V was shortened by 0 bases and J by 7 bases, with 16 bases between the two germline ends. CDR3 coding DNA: TGCGCCAGCAGCTTGGATCAGGGGCGCATCCTTGGCTACACCTTC. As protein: CASSLDQGRILGYTF.

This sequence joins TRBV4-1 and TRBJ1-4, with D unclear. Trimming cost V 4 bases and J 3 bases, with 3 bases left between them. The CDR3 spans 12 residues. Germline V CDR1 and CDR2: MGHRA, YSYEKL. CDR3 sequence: CASSRPNEKLFF. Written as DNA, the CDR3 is TGCGCCAGCAGCCGGCCTAATGAAAAACTGTTTTTT.

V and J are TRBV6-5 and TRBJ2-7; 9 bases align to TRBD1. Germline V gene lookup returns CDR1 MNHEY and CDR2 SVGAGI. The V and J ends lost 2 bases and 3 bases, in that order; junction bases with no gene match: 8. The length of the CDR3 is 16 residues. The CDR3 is CASSYKPGQGFYEQYF. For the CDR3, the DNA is TGTGCCAGCAGTTACAAGCCGGGACAGGGATTCTACGAGCAGTACTTC.

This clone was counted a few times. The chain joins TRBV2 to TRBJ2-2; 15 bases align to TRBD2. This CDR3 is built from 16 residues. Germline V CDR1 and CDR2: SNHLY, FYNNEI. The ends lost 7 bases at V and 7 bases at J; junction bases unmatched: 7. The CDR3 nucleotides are TGTGCCAGCAAAGGGACTAGCGGGGGGTTTAGCGGGGAGCTGTTTTTT. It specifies CASKGTSGGFSGELFF.

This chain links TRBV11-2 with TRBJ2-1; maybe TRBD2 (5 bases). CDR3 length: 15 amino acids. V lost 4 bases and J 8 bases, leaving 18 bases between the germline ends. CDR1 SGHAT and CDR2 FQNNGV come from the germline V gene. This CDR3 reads CASSSLRRAAHEQFF. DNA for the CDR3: TGTGCCAGCAGCTCCTTAAGGCGGGCCGCCCATGAGCAGTTCTTC.

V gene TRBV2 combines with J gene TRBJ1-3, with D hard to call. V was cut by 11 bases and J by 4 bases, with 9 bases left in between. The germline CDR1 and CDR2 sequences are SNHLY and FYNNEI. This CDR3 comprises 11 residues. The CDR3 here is CAGAGGNTIYF. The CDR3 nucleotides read TGTGCCGGAGCTGGGGGAAACACCATATATTTT.

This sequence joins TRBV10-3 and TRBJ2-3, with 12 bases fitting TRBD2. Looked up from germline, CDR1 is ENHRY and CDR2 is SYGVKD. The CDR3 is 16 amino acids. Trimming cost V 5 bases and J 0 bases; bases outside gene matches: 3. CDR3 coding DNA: TGTGCCATCAGTCACGGACTAGCGGGGAGCACAGATACGCAGTATTTT. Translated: CAISHGLAGSTDTQYF.

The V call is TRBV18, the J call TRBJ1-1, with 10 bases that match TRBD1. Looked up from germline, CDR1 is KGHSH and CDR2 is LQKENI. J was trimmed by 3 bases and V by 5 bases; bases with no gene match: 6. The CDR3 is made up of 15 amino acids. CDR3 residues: CASSSRTGGDTEAFF. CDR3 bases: TGTGCCAGCTCATCTAGGACAGGGGGAGACACTGAAGCTTTCTTT.